This T cell receptor beta chain originates from a study of regulatory and conventional T cells in RAG deficiency. Findings of the study overall: Shorter CDR3s in all patient subsets; >85% Treg-Tconv overlap in Omenn. Omenn syndrome and CID/AS patients had about 110-fold fewer unique Treg TCR beta sequences, versus approximately 10-fold elsewhere. Shannon entropy fell and Simpson indices rose in RAG-deficient patients.

Profiled with immunoSEQ multiplex PCR; TCRdb holds only in-frame clones, not every one. This table has 20,000 or so clones, roughly 89% appearing once. Trimming shortened V by 5 bases and J by 4 bases, and 18 bases separated the two germline ends. Germline assignment: CDR1 MNHNS and CDR2 SASEGT. The CDR3 extends over 15 amino acids. Details on this clone: What it binds is not known.

Regulatory T cells were sorted from blood as CD4+ CD25-high CD127-low cells. This sample was shared with a second study, whose subject was regulatory T cells. From that second work: The PCR used 52 TRBV and 13 TRBJ primers.

This TCR was recovered from a human donor in good health. The chain is built from TRBV6-1 and TRBJ2-7; D might be TRBD2 (6 bases). Sequenced sample: Tregs sorted from blood. The CDR3 sequence is CASSHRGTANYEQYF. CDR3 coding DNA: TGTGCCAGCAGTCATCGGGGGACGGCCAATTACGAGCAGTACTTC.